This TCR beta chain was identified in a study of response to subunit inactivated influenza vaccine. Study conclusions and caveats: Authors proposed each seasonal influenza vaccination draws in few new T cells.

This clonotype was recorded a few times. Its antigen is unidentified. TCRdb passed the RT-PCR reads through MiXCR, listing each CDR3 protein once. Counted here are about 650,000 distinct CDR3 sequences, 13% to 15% occurring once; the ten biggest clones make up 7.5% to 8%. The TCR was taken from a man aged 50 to 59 who received an inactivated influenza vaccine. The material sequenced was PBMCs from blood, taken less than 15 days before vaccination.

The CDR3 bases are TGTGCCAGCAGTTGGCTAGTTTCTCGGACGGATAGCAATCAGCCCCAGCATTTT. Translating it yields CASSWLVSRTDSNQPQHF. The chain uses TRBV28 and TRBJ1-5; D uncertain. The V gene lost 4 bases and the J gene lost 0 bases, with 19 bases spanning the gap. The CDR3 consists of 18 residues. Germline CDR1 is MDHEN and CDR2 is SYDVKM.